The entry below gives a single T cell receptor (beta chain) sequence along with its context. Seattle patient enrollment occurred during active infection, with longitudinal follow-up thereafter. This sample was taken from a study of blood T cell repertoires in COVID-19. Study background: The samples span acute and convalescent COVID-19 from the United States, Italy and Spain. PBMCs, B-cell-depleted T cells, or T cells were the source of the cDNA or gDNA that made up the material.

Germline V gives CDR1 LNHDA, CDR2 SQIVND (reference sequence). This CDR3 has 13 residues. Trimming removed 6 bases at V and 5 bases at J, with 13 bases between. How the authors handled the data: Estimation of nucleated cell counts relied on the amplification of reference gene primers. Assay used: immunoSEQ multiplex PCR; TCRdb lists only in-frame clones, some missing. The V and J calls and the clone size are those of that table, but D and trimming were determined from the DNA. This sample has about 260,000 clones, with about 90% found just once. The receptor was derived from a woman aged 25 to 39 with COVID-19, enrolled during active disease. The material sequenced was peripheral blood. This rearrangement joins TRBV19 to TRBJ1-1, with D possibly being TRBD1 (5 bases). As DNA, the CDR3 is TGTGCCAGTAGAGTTGGGGGGGGTACTGAAGCTTTCTTT. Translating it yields CASRVGGGTEAFF.